A single sample is the source of the 10 T cell receptor beta chains below, sequenced in a study of long-term antiretroviral therapy in people with HIV. The libraries were made with immunoSEQ v3.0 at survey level. Clones were sequenced by immunoSEQ multiplex PCR, and TCRdb holds only the in-frame ones, with some missing. This table holds around 29,000 clones, around 95% found once. The material sequenced was unsorted PBMCs, taken 5.3 years after starting antiretroviral therapy. Every receptor here comes from a young man with HIV.

This chain links TRBV4-1 with TRBJ2-7, with 7 positions matching TRBD2. J gave up 3 bases and V 4 bases, and 12 bases lay outside the gene matches. This CDR3 has 16 amino acids. Germline V CDR1 and CDR2: MGHRA, YSYEKL. The CDR3 here is CASSLGGRDGNYEQYF. The DNA of the CDR3 is TGCGCCAGCAGCCTGGGAGGGCGGGACGGTAACTACGAGCAGTACTTC.

The chain combines TRBV30 with TRBJ1-5; D may be TRBD1 (5 bases). This CDR3 spans 17 amino acids. V gave up 3 bases and J gave up 6 bases, with 24 bases separating them. CDR1 and CDR2 from the germline V gene are GTSNPN and SVGIG (reference sequence). The CDR3 DNA reads as TGTGCCTGGAGCCCCCCCCAGTGGGGGGATTACGGTCAGCCCCAGCATTTT. Protein sequence: CAWSPPQWGDYGQPQHF.

The chain links TRBV18 to TRBJ1-2, with D tentatively TRBD1 (5 bases). The CDR3 has 13 amino acids. CDR1 is KGHSH and CDR2 is LQKENI in the germline V gene. V shed 4 bases and J shed 3 bases, with 9 bases lying between them. CDR3 DNA sequence: TGTGCCAGCTCACAGGGGACTGACTATGGCTACACCTTC. Translated, it gives CASSQGTDYGYTF.

The CDR3 bases are TGTGCCAGCAGTCCTAAAGTAGGACTCAGACGGTTTTTT. Amino acid sequence: CASSPKVGLRRFF. The chain employs TRBV6-4 and TRBJ2-2, with D perhaps TRBD2 (5 bases). Trimming took off 5 bases at V and 16 bases at J, with 20 bases between the two ends. The CDR3 runs to 13 residues. Per the germline V gene, CDR1 is MRHNA and CDR2 is SNTAGT.

This chain joins TRBV11-2 and TRBJ1-2; perhaps TRBD1 as D (5 bases). Trimming pared 1 base from V and 4 bases from J, leaving 13 bases between. The CDR3 covers 15 residues. Germline lookup yields CDR1 SGHAT and CDR2 FQNNGV. The CDR3, as DNA: TGTGCCAGCAGCTTAGGTGGGGCAGGGAGCTATGGCTACACCTTC. Protein: CASSLGGAGSYGYTF.

The rearrangement uses TRBV7-9 and TRBJ2-1, with 8 positions matching TRBD2. The CDR3 extends over 16 amino acids. Losses at the gene ends were 5 bases for V and 1 base for J; bases not matched to a gene: 7. Germline CDR1 reads SEHNR; CDR2 reads FQNEAQ (reference sequence). Here the CDR3 reads CASSQISGSSYNEQFF. The CDR3 nucleotides read TGTGCCAGCAGCCAAATCAGCGGGAGTTCCTACAATGAGCAGTTCTTC.

In DNA form, the CDR3 reads TGTGCCAGCAGCCAAGAGTTGGGGCTGAGACTAGCGGGAGGGTATGAGCAGTTCTTC. It encodes CASSQELGLRLAGGYEQFF. This sequence joins TRBV4-2 and TRBJ2-1; 14 bases line up with TRBD2. The CDR3 consists of 19 residues. V gave up 0 bases and J gave up 8 bases; unmatched junction bases: 12. Germline assignment: CDR1 LGHNA and CDR2 YNFKEQ.

V and J are TRBV27 and TRBJ1-1; unclear D gene. This CDR3 comprises 13 residues. V was clipped by 3 bases and J by 1 base, with 6 bases between them. Germline CDR1 and CDR2: MNHEY and SMNVEV (reference sequence). DNA for the CDR3: TGTGCCAGCAGTTTCCCCGGGAACACTGAAGCTTTCTTT. It codes for CASSFPGNTEAFF.

The chain employs TRBV5-4 and TRBJ2-5; D remains ambiguous. This CDR3 has 14 amino acids. V lost 0 bases, J lost 0 bases, and 6 bases lay in between. The germline gives CDR1 SGHNT, CDR2 YYREEE (reference sequence). CDR3 DNA sequence: TGTGCCAGCAGCTTGGTACAGAACCAAGAGACCCAGTACTTC. Translation gives CASSLVQNQETQYF.

This clone was counted a few times. Other nucleotide sequences in the sample specify the same CDR3. The CDR3 coding sequence is TGTGCCAGCAGTCCGGGACACCTCTCTGGAAACACCATATATTTT. It is translated as CASSPGHLSGNTIYF. This chain links TRBV9 with TRBJ1-3; the D gene is possibly TRBD1 (6 bases). Germline V gene data show CDR1 as SGDLS and CDR2 as YYNGEE. The CDR3 extends over 15 amino acids. V shed 5 bases and J shed 0 bases, with 12 bases lying between them. Full variable domain (rest looked up from reference TRBV9 and TRBJ1-3): DSGVTQTPKHLITATGQRVTLRCSPRSGDLSVYWYQQSLDQGLQFLIQYYNGEERAKGNILERFSAQQFPDLHSELNLSSLELGDSALYFCASSPGHLSGNTIYFGEGSWLTVV.